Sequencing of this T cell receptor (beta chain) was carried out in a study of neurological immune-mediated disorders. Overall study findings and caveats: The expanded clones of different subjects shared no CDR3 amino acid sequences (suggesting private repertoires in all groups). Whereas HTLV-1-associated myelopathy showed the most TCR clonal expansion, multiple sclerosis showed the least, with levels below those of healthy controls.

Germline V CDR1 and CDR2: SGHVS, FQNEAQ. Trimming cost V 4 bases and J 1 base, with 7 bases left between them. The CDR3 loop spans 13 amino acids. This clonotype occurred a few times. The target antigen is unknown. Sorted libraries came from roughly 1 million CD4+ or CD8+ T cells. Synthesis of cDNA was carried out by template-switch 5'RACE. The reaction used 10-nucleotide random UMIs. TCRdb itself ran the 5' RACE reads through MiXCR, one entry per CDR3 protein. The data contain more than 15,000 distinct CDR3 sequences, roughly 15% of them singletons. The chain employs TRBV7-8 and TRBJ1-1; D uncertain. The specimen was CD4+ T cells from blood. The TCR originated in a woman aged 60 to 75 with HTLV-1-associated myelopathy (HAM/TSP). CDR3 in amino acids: CASSSDRNTEAFF. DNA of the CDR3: TGTGCCAGCAGCTCAGATCGGAACACTGAAGCTTTCTTT.